Below, 3 T cell receptor beta chains from the same sample are listed, as sequenced in a study of monozygotic twins with inflammatory bowel disease. Using the 5' RACE reads, TCRdb records one entry per CDR3 protein without DNA. The sample's table shows fewer than 550,000 distinct CDR3 sequences. Sequencing used blood. These receptors originate from a human donor with ulcerative colitis or Crohn's disease, or a healthy co-twin of an affected twin (not recorded which).

V gene TRBV9 combines with J gene TRBJ2-3; without DNA, the TCRdb call of TRBD2 cannot be checked. The germline gives CDR1 SGDLS, CDR2 YYNGEE. This CDR3 spans 15 amino acids. The CDR3 loop reads CASNLAGGLTDTQYF.

The chain recombines TRBV12-3 or TRBV12-4 with TRBJ1-2. The CDR3 sequence is 14 residues long. The CDR3 spells CASSLRHTNYGYTF.

The chain joins TRBV6-5 to TRBJ2-7; TCRdb lists TRBD1, though no DNA is available to test this call. Per the germline V gene, CDR1 is MNHEY and CDR2 is SVGAGI. The CDR3 is 15 residues long. This CDR3 is CASSSGDRLSYEQYF.